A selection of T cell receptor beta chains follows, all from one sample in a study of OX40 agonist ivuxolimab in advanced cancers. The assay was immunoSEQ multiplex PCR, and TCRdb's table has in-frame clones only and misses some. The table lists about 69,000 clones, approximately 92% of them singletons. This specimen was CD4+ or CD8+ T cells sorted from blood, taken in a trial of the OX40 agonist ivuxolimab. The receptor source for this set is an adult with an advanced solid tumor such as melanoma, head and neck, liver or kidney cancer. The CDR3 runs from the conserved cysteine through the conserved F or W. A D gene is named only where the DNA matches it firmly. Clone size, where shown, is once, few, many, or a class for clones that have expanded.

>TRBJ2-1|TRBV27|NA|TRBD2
CASSFPGGYNEQFF
TGTGCCAGCAGTTTCCCGGGGGGCTACAATGAGCAGTTCTTC
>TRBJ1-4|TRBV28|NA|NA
CASSLRTRKRLFF
TGTGCCAGCAGTCTTCGGACACGAAAAAGGCTGTTTTTT
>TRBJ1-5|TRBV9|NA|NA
CASSPNPEGNQPQHF
TGTGCCAGCAGCCCAAACCCAGAGGGAAATCAGCCCCAGCATTTT
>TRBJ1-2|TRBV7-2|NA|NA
CASSLSAPNYGYTF
TGTGCCAGCAGCTTATCCGCCCCTAACTATGGCTACACCTTC
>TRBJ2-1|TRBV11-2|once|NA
CASSLAGQGLGEQFF
TGTGCCAGCAGCCTAGCAGGGCAGGGGCTCGGTGAGCAGTTCTTC
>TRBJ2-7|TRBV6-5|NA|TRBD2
CASSYSGLGLAYEQYF
TGTGCCAGCAGTTACTCAGGACTTGGACTAGCCTACGAGCAGTACTTC
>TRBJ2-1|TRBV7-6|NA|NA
CASSLGREQFF
TGTGCCAGCAGCTTAGGGCGTGAGCAGTTCTTC
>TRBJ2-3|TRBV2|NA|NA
CASRGPAVDTQYF
TGTGCCAGCAGGGGGCCCGCTGTGGATACGCAGTATTTT
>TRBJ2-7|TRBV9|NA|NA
CASSVMSGSSYEQYF
TGTGCCAGCAGCGTAATGTCGGGAAGCTCCTACGAGCAGTACTTC
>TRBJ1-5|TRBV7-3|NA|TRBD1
CASSPYSGGVRNQPQHF
TGTGCCAGCAGCCCCTACTCAGGGGGCGTTCGCAATCAGCCCCAGCATTTT
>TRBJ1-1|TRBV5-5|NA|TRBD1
CASSTPGQGRSTEAFF
TGTGCCAGCAGCACCCCGGGACAGGGCCGGAGCACTGAAGCTTTCTTT
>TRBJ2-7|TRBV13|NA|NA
CASSLDGSFYEQYF
TGTGCCAGCAGCTTAGACGGCAGCTTTTACGAGCAGTACTTC
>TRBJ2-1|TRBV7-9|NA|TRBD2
CASSSPLSGGAYNEQFF
TGTGCCAGCAGCTCCCCTTTGAGCGGGGGGGCCTACAATGAGCAGTTCTTC
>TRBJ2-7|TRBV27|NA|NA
CASSLGGSYEQYF
TGTGCCAGCAGTTTAGGCGGTAGCTACGAGCAGTACTTC
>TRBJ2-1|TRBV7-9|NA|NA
CASSDPRSSYNEQFF
TGTGCCAGCAGCGATCCTAGGAGCTCCTACAATGAGCAGTTCTTC
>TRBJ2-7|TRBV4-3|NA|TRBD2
CASSHIGTSGKTYEQYF
TGCGCCAGCAGCCATATCGGGACTAGCGGGAAGACCTACGAGCAGTACTTC
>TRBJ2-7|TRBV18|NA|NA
CASSPTGPEQYF
TGTGCCAGCTCACCAACCGGCCCCGAGCAGTACTTC
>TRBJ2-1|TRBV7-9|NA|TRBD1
CASSLGGQGAVDNEQFF
TGTGCCAGCAGCTTAGGGGGTCAGGGGGCGGTGGACAATGAGCAGTTCTTC
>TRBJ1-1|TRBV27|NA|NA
CASSLNRGWTEAFF
TGTGCCAGCAGTTTAAATCGTGGTTGGACTGAAGCTTTCTTT
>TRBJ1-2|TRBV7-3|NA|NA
CASSLESGFGYTF
TGTGCCAGCAGCTTAGAAAGTGGGTTTGGCTACACCTTC
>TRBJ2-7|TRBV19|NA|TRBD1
CASSPAGGSYEQYF
TGTGCCAGTAGTCCAGCAGGGGGCTCTTACGAGCAGTACTTC
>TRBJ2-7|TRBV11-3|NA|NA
CASSLDSGSPYEQYF
TGTGCCAGCAGCTTAGACTCAGGGTCCCCCTACGAGCAGTACTTC
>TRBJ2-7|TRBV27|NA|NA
CASSLSDHEQYF
TGTGCCAGCAGTTTATCAGACCACGAGCAGTACTTC
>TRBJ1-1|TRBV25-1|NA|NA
CASSAGNTEAFF
TGTGCCAGCAGCGCGGGGAACACTGAAGCTTTCTTT
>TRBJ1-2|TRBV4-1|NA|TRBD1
CASSHRQGGGAGYTF
TGCGCCAGCAGCCACCGACAGGGGGGAGGAGCTGGCTACACCTTC
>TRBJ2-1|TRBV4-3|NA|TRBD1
CASSQDQTGGNEQFF
TGCGCCAGCAGCCAAGATCAGACAGGGGGCAATGAGCAGTTCTTC
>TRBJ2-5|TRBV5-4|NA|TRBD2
CASSLEIAGIQETQYF
TGTGCCAGCAGCTTGGAGATAGCGGGGATTCAAGAGACCCAGTACTTC
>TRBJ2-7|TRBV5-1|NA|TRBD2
CASSFALAGAWEQYF
TGCGCCAGCAGCTTTGCATTAGCGGGGGCGTGGGAGCAGTACTTC
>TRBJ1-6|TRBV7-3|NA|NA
CASSLNYGNSPLHF
TGTGCCAGCAGCTTGAACTATGGGAATTCACCCCTCCACTTT
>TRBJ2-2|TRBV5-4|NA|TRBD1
CASSFGTAYTGELFF
TGTGCCAGCAGCTTCGGGACAGCGTACACCGGGGAGCTGTTTTTT
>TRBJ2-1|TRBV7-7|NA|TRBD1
CASSQGTGDSSYNEQFF
TGTGCTAGCAGCCAGGGGACAGGGGACAGCTCCTACAATGAGCAGTTCTTC
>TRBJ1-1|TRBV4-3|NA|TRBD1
CASSQEWQGASISTEAFF
TGCGCCAGCAGCCAAGAATGGCAGGGGGCCTCTATTTCCACTGAAGCTTTCTTT
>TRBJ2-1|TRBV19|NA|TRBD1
CASRGYNEQFF
TGTGCCAGCAGGGGGTACAATGAGCAGTTCTTC
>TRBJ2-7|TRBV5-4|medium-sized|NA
CASNFRGGPFDEQYF
TGTGCCAGCAATTTTAGAGGGGGTCCGTTCGACGAGCAGTACTTC
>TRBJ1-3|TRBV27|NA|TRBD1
CASSSGNRGQGNTIYF
TGTGCCAGCAGTTCTGGGAACAGGGGGCAAGGAAACACCATATATTTT
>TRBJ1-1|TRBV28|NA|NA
CASSLDIMNTEAFF
TGTGCCAGCAGTTTAGACATCATGAACACTGAAGCTTTCTTT